Presented here are 4 T cell receptor beta chains from one specimen sequenced in a study of OX40 agonist ivuxolimab in advanced cancers. Libraries were prepared by immunoSEQ multiplex PCR; TCRdb keeps only in-frame clonotypes and omits some of them. The profile covers approximately 80,000 clones, with 80% to 90% appearing a single time and about 0.2% taken by the ten largest. The sample was CD4+ or CD8+ T cells sorted from blood, taken in a trial of the OX40 agonist ivuxolimab. The receptors here all came from an adult with an advanced solid tumor such as melanoma, head and neck, liver or kidney cancer.

The gene calls are TRBV9 and TRBJ2-5; 10 positions agree with TRBD1. Germline V gene lookup returns CDR1 SGDLS and CDR2 YYNGEE. Trimming took 3 bases from V and 5 from J; bases not matched to a gene: 7. The CDR3 sequence is 15 residues long. The CDR3 DNA reads TGTGCCAGCAGCGGGACAGGGGGAAGTCATGAGACCCAGTACTTC. It is translated as CASSGTGGSHETQYF.

This rearrangement joins TRBV29-1 to TRBJ1-1, with D perhaps TRBD1 (6 bases). V lost 4 bases to trimming and J lost 2 bases, with 17 bases between them. CDR3 length: 15 residues. The germline gives CDR1 SQVTM, CDR2 ANQGSEA. CDR3 sequence (DNA): TGCAGCGTTGTTAGTCGGGGACAAAGCAACACTGAAGCTTTCTTT. Translated, it gives CSVVSRGQSNTEAFF.

The CDR3 bases are TGTGCCAGCAGCCCCAATGGTCGAAGCTACGAGCAGTACTTC. Translating gives CASSPNGRSYEQYF. The chain links TRBV7-3 to TRBJ2-7; D is uncertain. This CDR3 is 14 amino acids long. CDR1 and CDR2 from the germline V gene are SGHTA and FQGTGA. Deletions cut 5 bases from V and 3 bases from J, with 14 bases between. Supplemented by reference TRBV7-3 and TRBJ2-7, the full variable domain reads GAGVSQTPSNKVTEKGKYVELRCDPISGHTALYWYRQSLGQGPEFLIYFQGTGAADDSGLPNDRFFAVRPEGSVSTLKIQRTERGDSAVYLCASSPNGRSYEQYFGPGTRLTVT.

The chain has TRBV6-1 and TRBJ2-1; D is possibly TRBD1 (5 bases). V lost 5 bases to trimming and J lost 14 bases, with 16 bases between them. This CDR3 has 12 amino acids. Germline values: CDR1 MNHNS, CDR2 SASEGT. CDR3 sequence: CASSLGVHTKFF. The CDR3 DNA reads as TGTGCCAGCAGTTTAGGGGTGCATACGAAGTTCTTC.